The 16 T cell receptor beta chains listed next were all sequenced from one sample in a study of technical replicates of blood from several donors. TCRdb keeps only in-frame clones here, not all; method: immunoSEQ multiplex PCR. The sample has over 30,000 clones, around nine tenths seen once; the top ten hold 4.1%. Sequenced sample: PBMCs. The receptors were sampled from a human donor in good health. Some clones in this sample may be carry-over from other donors' samples.

Only one count was recorded for this clone. This rearrangement joins TRBV10-3 to TRBJ1-5; D uncertain. This CDR3 contains 13 residues. Germline lookup yields CDR1 ENHRY and CDR2 SYGVKD. Deletions cut 10 bases from V and 3 bases from J, with 13 bases between. The CDR3 region is CATTGLINQPQHF. The CDR3 DNA is TGTGCCACCACCGGACTGATCAATCAGCCCCAGCATTTT.

This sequence joins TRBV4-1 and TRBJ2-5; 10 nucleotides align to TRBD2. The CDR3 runs to 17 residues. CDR1 and CDR2 from the germline V gene are MGHRA and YSYEKL. J gave up 3 bases and V 3 bases, and 10 bases lay outside the gene matches. CDR3 in DNA: TGCGCCAGCAGCCAGAGCCTCGTAGCGGGAGGTGAAGAGACCCAGTACTTC. It specifies CASSQSLVAGGEETQYF.

This sequence joins TRBV5-4 and TRBJ2-2; possibly TRBD1 for D (6 bases). V was pared by 3 bases and J by 0 bases, with 12 bases between. There are 16 residues in the CDR3. From germline, CDR1 is SGHNT and CDR2 YYREEE (reference sequence). The CDR3: CASSSETGSNTGELFF. DNA for the CDR3: TGTGCCAGCAGCTCAGAGACAGGTTCGAACACCGGGGAGCTGTTTTTT.

The chain couples TRBV30 to TRBJ1-6; 8 nucleotides agree with TRBD1. The V segment lost 3 bases and the J segment 5 bases; nucleotides outside the gene matches: 3. The CDR3 is made up of 14 amino acids. Germline CDR1 is GTSNPN and CDR2 is SVGIG (reference sequence). The CDR3 is CAWSGTGHNSPLHF. Written as DNA, the CDR3 is TGTGCCTGGAGCGGGACAGGACATAATTCACCCCTCCACTTT.

The chain uses TRBV5-8 and TRBJ1-4; 7 bases match TRBD1. This CDR3 has 14 residues. V shed 4 bases and J 8 bases; nucleotides not matched to a gene: 8. Germline-derived CDR1 and CDR2 are SGHTS and YDEGEE. The CDR3 region is CASSATGFGEKLFF. CDR3 nucleotide sequence: TGTGCCAGCAGCGCGACAGGGTTCGGCGAAAAACTGTTTTTT.

The chain employs TRBV9 and TRBJ1-3; D unclear. The CDR3 extends over 16 amino acids. From germline, CDR1 is SGDLS and CDR2 YYNGEE. V was pared by 0 bases and J by 0 bases, with 10 bases between. In DNA, the CDR3 is TGTGCCAGCAGCGTAGGAAACAGCCTCTCTGGAAACACCATATATTTT. This codes for CASSVGNSLSGNTIYF.

The rearrangement links TRBV7-9 to TRBJ2-2; maybe TRBD1 (5 bases). The CDR3 totals 15 residues. Trimming left V 5 bases short and J 1 base short, with 11 bases between. The V gene's germline CDR1 is SEHNR and CDR2 FQNEAQ (reference sequence). The CDR3 sequence: CASSPRQLNTGELFF. DNA for the CDR3: TGTGCCAGCAGCCCGAGACAGCTGAACACCGGGGAGCTGTTTTTT.

This clone occurred once. The genes are TRBV4-3 and TRBJ1-3; 9 nucleotides line up with TRBD1. Germline lookup yields CDR1 LGHNA and CDR2 YSLEER. The CDR3 is 14 amino acids. The trim removed 4 bases at V and 8 bases at J, leaving 6 bases unmatched. CDR3 sequence reads: CASSPRTGEDTIYF. The CDR3 DNA sequence: TGCGCCAGCAGCCCAAGGACAGGGGAGGACACCATATATTTT.

The chain couples TRBV29-1 to TRBJ1-4; D unresolved. V lost 6 bases to trimming and J lost 8 bases, with 13 bases between them. Germline assignment: CDR1 SQVTM and CDR2 ANQGSEA. The CDR3 is 12 residues long. CDR3 nucleotide sequence: TGCAGCGTAGCCGAACTTTCCGAAAAACTGTTTTTT. Amino acids: CSVAELSEKLFF.

The J gene is TRBJ2-5, the V gene TRBV19; a possible D gene is TRBD2 (6 bases). The V end was cut by 1 base, the J end by 2 bases, with 11 bases between. Germline V gene data show CDR1 as LNHDA and CDR2 as SQIVND (reference sequence). The CDR3 loop spans 15 amino acids. CDR3 in amino acids: CASSIGFGGQETQYF. The CDR3 DNA sequence: TGTGCCAGTAGTATAGGGTTCGGGGGTCAAGAGACCCAGTACTTC. Drawing the rest from reference TRBV19 and TRBJ2-5, the complete variable domain is DGGITQSPKYLFRKEGQNVTLSCEQNLNHDAMYWYRQDPGQGLRLIYYSQIVNDFQKGDIAEGYSVSREKKESFPLTVTSAQKNPTAFYLCASSIGFGGQETQYFGPGTRLLVL.

The chain recombines TRBV2 with TRBJ1-4, with D unclear. Germline V gene lookup returns CDR1 SNHLY and CDR2 FYNNEI. CDR3 length: 12 residues. V was clipped by 7 bases and J by 5 bases, with 8 bases between them. This CDR3 is CASKDGNEKLFF. The CDR3 DNA reads TGTGCCAGCAAAGACGGGAATGAAAAACTGTTTTTT.

The rearrangement joins TRBV9 to TRBJ2-3, with 10 bases lining up with TRBD2. This CDR3 has 16 amino acids. With 0 bases clipped from V and 5 bases from J, the junction kept 6 bases outside the gene matches. From germline, CDR1 is SGDLS and CDR2 YYNGEE. CDR3 sequence: CASSVGAGGRIDTQYF. The CDR3 DNA follows: TGTGCCAGCAGCGTAGGAGCGGGGGGGCGTATAGATACGCAGTATTTT.

V is TRBV5-5 and J is TRBJ1-5; 8 nucleotides align to TRBD1. The J segment lost 4 bases and the V segment lost 1 base, leaving 4 bases of the junction unmatched. From germline, CDR1 is SGHKS and CDR2 YYEKEE (reference sequence). This CDR3 comprises 15 residues. CDR3 sequence: CASSLMGTGNQPQHF. In DNA, the CDR3 is TGTGCCAGCAGCTTGATGGGGACAGGTAATCAGCCCCAGCATTTT.

This clone has a single count. The gene calls are TRBV6-1 and TRBJ1-6, with no clear D. V lost 2 bases and J 4 bases, leaving 9 bases between the germline ends. Germline V CDR1 and CDR2: MNHNS, SASEGT. The CDR3 consists of 15 residues. In DNA form, the CDR3 reads TGTGCCAGCAGTGAAAAACAAGATTATAATTCACCCCTCCACTTT. Translation gives CASSEKQDYNSPLHF.

The V call is TRBV7-9, the J call TRBJ2-1, with a weak D call TRBD1 (5 bases). The CDR3 extends over 15 amino acids. V lost 2 bases and J lost 7, with 15 bases in between. CDR1 is SEHNR, CDR2 FQNEAQ, per germline (reference sequence). CDR3: CASSLLGQGTNEQFF. Here the CDR3 DNA reads TGTGCCAGCAGCTTATTGGGCCAGGGAACGAATGAGCAGTTCTTC.

The chain joins TRBV7-2 to TRBJ1-2, with unresolved D. Germline CDR1 is SGHTA and CDR2 is FQGNSA. V lost 2 bases and J 2 bases, leaving 12 bases between the germline ends. The length of the CDR3 is 15 residues. This CDR3 is CASSLLGSLNYGYTF. CDR3 DNA: TGTGCCAGCAGCTTACTTGGGAGCTTAAACTATGGCTACACCTTC.